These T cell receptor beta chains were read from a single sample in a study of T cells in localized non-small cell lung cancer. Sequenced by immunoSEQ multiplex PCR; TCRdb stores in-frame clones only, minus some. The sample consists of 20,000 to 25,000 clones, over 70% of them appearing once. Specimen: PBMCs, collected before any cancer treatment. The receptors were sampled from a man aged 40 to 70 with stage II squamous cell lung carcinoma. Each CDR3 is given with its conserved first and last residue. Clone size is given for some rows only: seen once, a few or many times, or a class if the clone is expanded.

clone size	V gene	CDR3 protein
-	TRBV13	CASSLGLAGTDTQYF
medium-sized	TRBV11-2	CASSLEAGGDEKLFF
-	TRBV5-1	CASSAGTSGREQFF
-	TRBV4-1	CASSLYRDSYEQYF
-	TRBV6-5	CASSPPTGSAEAFF
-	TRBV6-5	CASSQTGGAGNTIYF
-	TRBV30	CACIGQPGQPQHF
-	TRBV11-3	CASSRTSVNEQFF
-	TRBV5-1	CASSPAGGTEAFF
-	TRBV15	CATSRAARMGQYF
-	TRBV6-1	CASSDLYEQFF
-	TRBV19	CASSIYPRAGELFF
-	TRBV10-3	CAISESGDGYTF
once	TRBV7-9	CASSLTYGDEQFF
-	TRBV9	CASSVEPLREAEAFF
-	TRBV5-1	CASSSGTPGPGELFF
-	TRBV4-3	CASSQDGTGGLDTQYF
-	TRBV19	CASSIVPGQSSYEQYF
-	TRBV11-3	CASSSGLQGNSGANVLTF
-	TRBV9	CASSVEYGRQYF
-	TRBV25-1	CASSEPPEGGAVGYTF
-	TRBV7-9	CASSTQANTEAFF
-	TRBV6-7	CASSSSGTRDTQYF
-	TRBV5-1	CASSLTGGSNQPQHF
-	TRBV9	CASSTDPRGGFNEQFF
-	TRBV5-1	CASSLGREVWGAQETQYF
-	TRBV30	CAWSVLYNSPLHF
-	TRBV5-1	CASSSQQGTTGELFF
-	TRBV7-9	CASSFDSVEKLFF
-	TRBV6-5	CATHRSMNTEAFF
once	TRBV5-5	CASSPLGETQYF